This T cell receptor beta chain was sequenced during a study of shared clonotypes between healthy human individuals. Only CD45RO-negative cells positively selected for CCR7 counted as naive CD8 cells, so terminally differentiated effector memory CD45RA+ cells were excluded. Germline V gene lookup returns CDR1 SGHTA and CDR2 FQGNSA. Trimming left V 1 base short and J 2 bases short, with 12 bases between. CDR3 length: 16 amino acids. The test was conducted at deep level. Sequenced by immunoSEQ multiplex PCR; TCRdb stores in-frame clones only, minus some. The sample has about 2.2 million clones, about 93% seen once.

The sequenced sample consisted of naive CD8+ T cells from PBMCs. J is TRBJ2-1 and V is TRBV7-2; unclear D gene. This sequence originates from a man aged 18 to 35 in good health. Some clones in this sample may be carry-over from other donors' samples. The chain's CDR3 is CASSLDRGIPYNEQFF. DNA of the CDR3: TGTGCCAGCAGCTTAGACCGTGGCATTCCCTACAATGAGCAGTTCTTC.